A single sample is the source of the 12 T cell receptor beta chains below, sequenced in a study of T cells in Graves' hyperthyroidism and ophthalmopathy. TCR beta CDR3 sequences were amplified from RNA transcripts. HTBI primers drove first-round RT-PCR of the TCR CDR3. TCRdb reprocessed the multiplex PCR reads with MiXCR, giving one entry per CDR3 protein. The data hold about 640,000 distinct CDR3 sequences, with under 25% observed a single time. What was sequenced was blood. The receptors were sampled from a man aged 25 to 45 with Graves' ophthalmopathy.

The chain employs TRBV18 and TRBJ2-2; D may correspond to TRBD1 or TRBD2 (6 bases each). The CDR3 consists of 18 residues. Deletions cut 4 bases from V and 6 bases from J, with 24 bases between. The germline V gene encodes CDR1 KGHSH and CDR2 LQKENI. CDR3 protein: CASSRNYTTGLYAGELFF. The CDR3 DNA follows: TGTGCCAGCTCACGCAATTACACGACAGGACTATACGCCGGGGAGCTGTTTTTT.

The chain has TRBV2 and TRBJ2-1, with D possibly matching TRBD1 (6 bases). This CDR3 region has 16 residues. The V and J ends lost 7 bases and 9 bases respectively, with 25 bases between them. Germline-derived CDR1 and CDR2 are SNHLY and FYNNEI. Here the CDR3 DNA reads TGTGCCAGCACCGACAGTGGGTCATTGACAGGTGGTGAGCAGTTCTTC. Translated: CASTDSGSLTGGEQFF.

This clonotype was counted a few times. The genes are TRBV11-2 and TRBJ2-2; D is unresolved. CDR1 and CDR2 from the germline V gene are SGHAT and FQNNGV. This CDR3 is 14 amino acids long. The V gene lost 6 bases and the J gene lost 6 bases, with 14 bases spanning the gap. The CDR3 is CASSPGFPSGELFF. In DNA, the CDR3 is TGTGCCAGCAGTCCAGGATTCCCGTCCGGGGAGCTGTTTTTT.

On this clonotype: A read error may explain this, as a much larger clone is one base away. The J gene is TRBJ2-1, the V gene TRBV10-3; TRBD2 might be the D (6 bases). The length of the CDR3 is 15 residues. CDR1 is ENHRY, CDR2 SYGVKD, per germline. The CDR3 loop is CAISGGGSSCNEQFF. In DNA form, the CDR3 reads TGTGCCATCAGTGGTGGGGGGAGCTCCTGCAATGAGCAGTTCTTC.

The sample holds a few counts of this clonotype. The rearrangement uses TRBV30 and TRBJ2-7; 10 bases line up with TRBD2. Germline trimming cut 0 bases from V and 2 bases from J; bases unmatched to any gene: 10. The CDR3 sequence is 17 residues long. The germline V gene encodes CDR1 GTSNPN and CDR2 SVGIG (reference sequence). CDR3 sequence reads: CAWSVPLQAGGPYEQYF. The CDR3 region has the DNA TGTGCCTGGAGTGTACCCCTCCAAGCGGGAGGGCCCTACGAGCAGTACTTC. The full variable domain, its missing parts supplied by reference TRBV30 and TRBJ2-7, is SQTIHQWPATLVQPVGSPLSLECTVEGTSNPNLYWYRQAAGRGLQLLFYSVGIGQISSEVPQNLSASRPQDRQFILSSKKLLLSDSGFYLCAWSVPLQAGGPYEQYFGPGTRLTVT.

In its sample, this clonotype was seen many times. This chain uses TRBV28 with TRBJ2-1, with D unclear. In germline, CDR1 is MDHEN, CDR2 SYDVKM. This CDR3 region has 12 residues. Trimming took 1 base from V and 3 from J, leaving 1 base between them. CDR3 protein: CASSLYYNEQFF. The CDR3 coding sequence is TGTGCCAGCAGTTTATACTACAATGAGCAGTTCTTC.

This chain connects TRBV9 to TRBJ1-1; the D is unclear. CDR1 and CDR2 (germline): SGDLS, YYNGEE. This CDR3 comprises 14 residues. V was pared by 4 bases and J by 1 base, with 11 bases between. The CDR3 DNA reads TGTGCCAGCAGCCCGGCTACGTCGAACACTGAAGCTTTCTTT. Translated, it gives CASSPATSNTEAFF.

The table lists this clonotype with many counts. This rearrangement joins TRBV5-1 to TRBJ2-3; D is undetermined. The CDR3 length is 15 residues. Germline V gene sequence: CDR1 SGHRS, CDR2 YFSETQ. V shed 0 bases and J shed 3 bases, with 11 bases lying between them. The CDR3 reads CASSLDGVYTDTQYF. CDR3 in DNA: TGCGCCAGCAGCTTGGATGGCGTGTATACAGATACGCAGTATTTT.

In regard to this clonotype: One end of the junction varies from germline; a read error may be responsible. The chain recombines TRBV6-1 with TRBJ2-1, with TRBD1 as a possible D gene (6 bases). The germline V gene has CDR1 MNHNS and CDR2 SASEGT. The CDR3 consists of 13 residues. CDR3 DNA: TGCGCCAGCAGTGGGGGCCTAGGCCCCGAGCAGTTCTTC. This translates into CASSGGLGPEQFF.

This clonotype turned up a few times. V usage is TRBV6-6 and J usage is TRBJ1-4, with TRBD1 as a possible D gene (5 bases). The ends were cut back, 2 bases at V and 0 bases at J, with 10 bases in the middle. Germline V gene data show CDR1 as MNHNY and CDR2 as SVGAGI (reference sequence). This CDR3 is 16 amino acids long. CDR3 amino acids: CASSYATAATNEKLFF. CDR3 coding DNA: TGTGCCAGCAGTTACGCGACAGCAGCAACTAATGAAAAACTGTTTTTT.

This clonotype was counted a few times. Compared with germline, one end of the junction differs, possibly owing to a read error. This rearrangement joins TRBV7-2 to TRBJ2-6, with D tentatively TRBD1 or TRBD2 (5 bases each). This CDR3 has 13 amino acids. Per the germline V gene, CDR1 is SGHTA and CDR2 is FQGNSA. CDR3 nucleotide sequence: TGTGCCAGCAGCTTAGTCGGGGCCAACGTCCCGACTTTC. Residues: CASSLVGANVPTF.

The sample holds a few counts of this clonotype. V gene TRBV10-3 combines with J gene TRBJ2-7; 8 bases align to TRBD2. From germline, CDR1 is ENHRY and CDR2 SYGVKD. The V and J ends lost 10 bases and 4 bases, in that order; junction bases with no gene match: 6. This CDR3 has 12 residues. The CDR3 spells CATAGTRYEQYF. CDR3 DNA: TGTGCCACCGCCGGGACTAGATACGAGCAGTACTTC.